Following are 9 T cell receptor beta chains from one sample sequenced in a study of response to subunit inactivated influenza vaccine. TCRdb processed the RT-PCR reads anew with MiXCR; each CDR3 protein has one entry. The data show under 800,000 distinct CDR3 sequences, with approximately 14% seen just once and around 7.3% held by the top ten. Sequenced here: PBMCs from blood, sampled roughly 15 days before vaccination. Source of these receptors: a man aged 50 or older who received an inactivated influenza vaccine.

This chain connects TRBV4-2 to TRBJ1-4, with 7 bases matching TRBD1. This CDR3 comprises 15 residues. After removal of 3 bases from V and 8 bases from J, the junction contained 9 bases not matched to a gene. Germline V gene lookup returns CDR1 LGHNA and CDR2 YNFKEQ. As DNA, the CDR3 is TGTGCCAGCAGCCATACCCGGGACAGCCTCGAAAAACTGTTTTTT. It yields the protein CASSHTRDSLEKLFF.

The J gene is TRBJ2-5, the V gene TRBV20-1; no reliable D call. This CDR3 has 16 residues. V was pared by 3 bases and J by 4 bases, with 21 bases between. The germline V gene has CDR1 DFQATT and CDR2 SNEGSKA (reference sequence). The CDR3 sequence: CSARIPEEGVGETQYF. The CDR3 bases are TGCAGTGCTAGGATTCCTGAGGAAGGCGTTGGAGAGACCCAGTACTTC.

This clonotype has only a few counts. The V gene is TRBV4-3, the J gene TRBJ2-1, with D possibly TRBD2 on 6 matching bases. Germline V CDR1 and CDR2: LGHNA, YSLEER. The CDR3 is 15 amino acids. The V end lost 0 bases, the J end lost 11 bases, and 17 bases lay between the germline ends. CDR3 sequence (DNA): TGCGCCAGCAGCCAAGAGCTGGCGGGGAGTAAAAAGCAGTTCTTC. Its translation: CASSQELAGSKKQFF.

This clonotype was counted a few times. The V gene is TRBV15, the J gene TRBJ2-1, with D possibly TRBD2 on 6 matching bases. Per the germline V gene, CDR1 is LNHNV and CDR2 is YYDKDF (reference sequence). The CDR3 sequence is 14 residues long. Trimming took off 4 bases at V and 3 bases at J, with 10 bases between the two ends. CDR3 region: CATSTRSGYNEQFF. As DNA, the CDR3 is TGTGCCACCAGCACCCGTAGCGGCTACAATGAGCAGTTCTTC. Full variable domain (remainder filled in from reference TRBV15 and TRBJ2-1): DAMVIQNPRYQVTQFGKPVTLSCSQTLNHNVMYWYQQKSSQAPKLLFHYYDKDFNNEADTPDNFQSRRPNTSFCFLDIRSPGLGDTAMYLCATSTRSGYNEQFFGPGTRLTVL.

The chain joins TRBV6-2 or TRBV6-3 to TRBJ2-2; D unclear. The germline V gene encodes CDR1 MNHEY and CDR2 SVGEGT. V lost 5 bases and J 7 bases, leaving 5 bases between the germline ends. CDR3 length: 11 amino acids. DNA of the CDR3: TGTGCCAGCAGTCCACACGGGGAGCTGTTTTTT. This translates into CASSPHGELFF.

V gene TRBV7-8 combines with J gene TRBJ2-3; D may be TRBD1 (5 bases). Germline CDR1 and CDR2: SGHVS and FQNEAQ. The CDR3 is 17 amino acids. V was pared by 3 bases and J by 0 bases, with 16 bases between. The CDR3: CASSFFRFWGSTDTQYF. CDR3 nucleotides: TGTGCCAGCAGCTTTTTTCGGTTTTGGGGCAGCACAGATACGCAGTATTTT.

This clonotype appeared a few times. This chain uses TRBV6-2 or TRBV6-3 with TRBJ2-1; TRBD1 aligns across 7 bases. V trimming: 4 bases; J trimming: 5 bases; junction bases outside the gene matches: 11. Germline V gives CDR1 MNHEY, CDR2 SVGEGT. The CDR3 runs to 16 residues. The CDR3 is CASSSRQGYLDNEQFF. Here the CDR3 DNA reads TGTGCCAGCAGTTCGCGACAGGGCTATTTAGACAATGAGCAGTTCTTC.

This clonotype was counted only a few times. V gene TRBV30 combines with J gene TRBJ1-3; D is undetermined. Germline-derived CDR1 and CDR2 are GTSNPN and SVGIG (reference sequence). CDR3 size: 12 residues. The CDR3 nucleotides are TGTGCGAGGGTGGGTGCTGGAAACACCATATATTTT. Its translation is CARVGAGNTIYF.

J is TRBJ2-7 and V is TRBV28, with TRBD1 matching 7 bases. There are 16 residues in the CDR3. V shed 1 base, J shed 5 bases, and the junction held 11 bases outside the gene matches. Germline V gene sequence: CDR1 MDHEN, CDR2 SYDVKM. The CDR3 bases are TGTGCCAGCAGTTTATACAGGGGTGGCAAGGGGGACGAGCAGTACTTC. As protein: CASSLYRGGKGDEQYF.